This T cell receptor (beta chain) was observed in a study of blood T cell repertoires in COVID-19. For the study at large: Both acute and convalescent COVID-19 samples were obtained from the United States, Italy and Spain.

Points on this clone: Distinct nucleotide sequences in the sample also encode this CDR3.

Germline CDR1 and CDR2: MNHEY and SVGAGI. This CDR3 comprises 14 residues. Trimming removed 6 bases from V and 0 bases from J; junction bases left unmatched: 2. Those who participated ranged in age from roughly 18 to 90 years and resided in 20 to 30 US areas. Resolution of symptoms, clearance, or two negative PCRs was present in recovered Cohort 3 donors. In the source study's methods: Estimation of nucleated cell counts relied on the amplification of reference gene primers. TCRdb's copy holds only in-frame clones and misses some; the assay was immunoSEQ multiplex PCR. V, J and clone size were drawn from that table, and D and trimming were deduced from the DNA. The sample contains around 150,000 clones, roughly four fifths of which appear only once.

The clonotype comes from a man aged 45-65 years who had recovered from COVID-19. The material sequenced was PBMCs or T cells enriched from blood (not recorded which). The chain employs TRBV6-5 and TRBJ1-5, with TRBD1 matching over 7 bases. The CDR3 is CASSSGGSNQPQHF. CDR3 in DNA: TGTGCCAGCAGCTCAGGGGGTAGCAATCAGCCCCAGCATTTT.